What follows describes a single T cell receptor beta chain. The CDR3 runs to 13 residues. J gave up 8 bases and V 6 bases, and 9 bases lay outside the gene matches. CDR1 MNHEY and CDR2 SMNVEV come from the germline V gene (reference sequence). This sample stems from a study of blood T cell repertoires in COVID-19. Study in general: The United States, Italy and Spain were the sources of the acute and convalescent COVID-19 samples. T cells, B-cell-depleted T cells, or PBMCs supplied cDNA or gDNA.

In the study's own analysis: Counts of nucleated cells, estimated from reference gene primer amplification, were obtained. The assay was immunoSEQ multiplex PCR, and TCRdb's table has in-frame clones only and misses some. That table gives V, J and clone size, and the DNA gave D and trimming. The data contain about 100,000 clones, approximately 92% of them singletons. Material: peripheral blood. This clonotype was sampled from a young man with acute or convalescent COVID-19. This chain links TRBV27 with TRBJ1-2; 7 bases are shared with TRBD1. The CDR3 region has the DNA TGTGCCAGCAGATTACAGGGGAGTGAAGGCTACACCTTC. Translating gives CASRLQGSEGYTF.